A single sample is the source of the 10 T cell receptor beta chains below, sequenced in a study of T cells in Graves' hyperthyroidism and ophthalmopathy. TCR beta CDR3 region amplification was performed from RNA transcripts. TCR CDR3 regions were first amplified by RT-PCR with HTBI primers. Each CDR3 protein gets one entry after TCRdb re-called the multiplex PCR reads with MiXCR. The data hold about 330,000 distinct CDR3 sequences, with about an eighth observed a single time. The sequencing input was blood. The receptors originated from a woman aged 40 to 50 with Graves' ophthalmopathy.

This clonotype was seen only a few times. This may be a read error, as it is one base from a much larger clone. This chain uses TRBV13 with TRBJ1-1, with a possible D match to TRBD1 (6 bases). This CDR3 contains 17 residues. Trimming pared 8 bases from V and 0 bases from J, leaving 22 bases between. Germline loops: CDR1 PRHDT, CDR2 FYEKMQ (reference sequence). CDR3: CASGWGGPGVMNTEAFF. CDR3 DNA sequence: TGTGCCAGCGGCTGGGGGGGGCCCGGGGTAATGAACACTGAAGCTTTCTTT.

Many counts were recorded for this clonotype. The rearrangement joins TRBV28 to TRBJ2-3; 11 bases match TRBD2. This CDR3 is 16 amino acids long. Trimming took 5 bases from V and 4 from J; bases not matched to a gene: 8. Per germline, CDR1 MDHEN and CDR2 SYDVKM. In DNA form, the CDR3 reads TGTGCCAGCAGTACCGCTAGCGGGAGGTGGGCAGATACGCAGTATTTT. It yields the protein CASSTASGRWADTQYF.

The rearrangement joins TRBV25-1 to TRBJ1-2; TRBD1 is a possible D gene (6 bases). The CDR3 has 17 amino acids. Germline V CDR1 and CDR2: MGHDK, SYGVNS. The V end was cut by 2 bases, the J end by 3 bases, with 19 bases between. CDR3 DNA: TGTGCCAGCAGTGAAGGGGGCAAAGAAATGGCATACTATGGCTACACCTTC. Protein sequence: CASSEGGKEMAYYGYTF.

At least ten counts were recorded for this clonotype. The chain has TRBV2 and TRBJ2-1; 16 bases agree with TRBD2. This CDR3 region has 15 residues. With V trimmed by 5 bases and J by 10 bases, 5 bases remained unmatched. Germline assignment: CDR1 SNHLY and CDR2 FYNNEI. The CDR3 protein is CASSRGLAGGPEQFF. CDR3 nucleotides: TGTGCCAGCAGTAGGGGACTAGCGGGGGGGCCCGAGCAGTTCTTC.

The chain has TRBV5-1 and TRBJ1-1, with D perhaps TRBD1 (5 bases). This CDR3 spans 14 amino acids. The ends were cut back, 0 bases at V and 5 bases at J, with 11 bases in the middle. Germline CDR1 and CDR2: SGHRS and YFSETQ. DNA of the CDR3: TGCGCCAGCAGCTTGGTCCCCAGGGATACTGAAGCTTTCTTT. Protein sequence: CASSLVPRDTEAFF.

This clonotype has just a few counts. The rearrangement joins TRBV7-9 to TRBJ1-4; D ambiguous. V was clipped by 3 bases and J by 7 bases, with 3 bases between them. Germline V gene lookup returns CDR1 SEHNR and CDR2 FQNEAQ (reference sequence). The CDR3 contains 11 residues. The CDR3 coding sequence is TGTGCCAGCAGCTTCTCTGAAAAACTGTTTTTT. Amino acids: CASSFSEKLFF.

The sample holds many counts of this clonotype. The chain employs TRBV20-1 and TRBJ1-1; TRBD1 agrees at 7 bases. Germline trimming cut 5 bases from V and 4 bases from J; bases unmatched to any gene: 7. The germline V gene has CDR1 DFQATT and CDR2 SNEGSKA (reference sequence). The CDR3 extends over 13 amino acids. This CDR3 reads CSAPDRVGTEAFF. The CDR3 region has the DNA TGCAGTGCTCCCGACAGGGTAGGCACTGAAGCTTTCTTT.

Notes on this clonotype: This may be a read error: a much more frequent sequence differs by one nucleotide. This chain links TRBV10-3 with TRBJ1-4; possible D gene TRBD1, 6 bases. Germline-derived CDR1 and CDR2 are ENHRY and SYGVKD. CDR3 size: 15 residues. The CDR3 DNA reads TGTGCCACCAGTGAGTTCGACAGGTCTAATGAAAAACTGTTTTTT. Translation gives CATSEFDRSNEKLFF.

The chain uses TRBV27 and TRBJ1-6, with D unresolved. Trimming removed 3 bases at V and 8 bases at J, with 14 bases between. This CDR3 is 15 amino acids long. CDR1 and CDR2 from the germline V gene are MNHEY and SMNVEV (reference sequence). CDR3 amino acids: CASSFRPPRHSPLHF. DNA for the CDR3: TGTGCCAGCAGTTTCCGCCCCCCCAGGCATTCACCCCTCCACTTT.

The chain combines TRBV30 with TRBJ1-1; D is undetermined. CDR1 and CDR2 from the germline V gene are GTSNPN and SVGIG (reference sequence). CDR3 length: 15 amino acids. Trimming shortened V by 1 base and J by 0 bases, and 12 bases separated the two germline ends. The CDR3 DNA follows: TGTGCCTGGAGTGGGAACCCTGCTTTGAACACTGAAGCTTTCTTT. Translated, it gives CAWSGNPALNTEAFF.